This T cell receptor (beta chain) was retrieved from a study of cytomegalovirus exposure and HLA in healthy donors. The overall study: Unique TCRs from HLA-typed donors, approximately 80 million of them, were held in an early data release.

With V trimmed by 5 bases and J by 2 bases, 4 bases remained unmatched. The CDR3 consists of 15 residues. In germline, CDR1 is LNHDA, CDR2 SQIVND (reference sequence). Use of 60 Vbeta and 13 Jbeta primers characterized the PCR. Produced via immunoSEQ multiplex PCR; TCRdb's table is partial and in-frame only. Among some 140,000 clones listed, 66% were seen once. V usage is TRBV19 and J usage is TRBJ1-5; TRBD1 matches 9 bases. The specimen was PBMCs. The TCR comes from a human donor in good health. CDR3 DNA sequence: TGTGCCAGTAGTTTGGGACAGGGAGGCAATCAGCCCCAGCATTTT. This translates into CASSLGQGGNQPQHF.